This T cell receptor beta chain was sequenced during a study of T cells after yellow fever vaccination. Study-wide findings and caveats: It was a small share of clonotypes that appeared in both CD4 and CD8 compartments. FACS-sorted repertoires could harbor abundant contaminating bulk-population clonotypes. Post-booster repertoires contained most primary-vaccination clones again (roughly 96% CD4, approximately 86% CD8).

In germline, CDR1 is SGHTA, CDR2 FQGNSA. V gave up 0 bases and J gave up 5 bases; unmatched junction bases: 9. The CDR3 has 17 amino acids. UMIs and a universal primer site were added when TCR cDNA was made by 5'RACE template switching. TCRdb re-called the 5' RACE reads through MiXCR, storing one row per CDR3 protein. The sample contains 300,000 or so distinct CDR3 sequences, approximately 12% of which appear only once. With regard to this clonotype: Its cognate antigen is unknown.

This specimen was CD4+ T cells sorted from PBMCs, taken 45 days after the yellow fever booster vaccination. The TCR originated in a young man who received the YFV17D yellow fever vaccine. This chain joins TRBV7-2 and TRBJ2-3, with TRBD2 matching 9 bases. CDR3 in DNA: TGTGCCAGCAGCTTAGCGGCAGGGACTAGCCGAGGAGATACGCAGTATTTT. It yields the protein CASSLAAGTSRGDTQYF.